Below, 23 T cell receptor beta chains from the same sample are listed, as sequenced in a study of T cell responses to AZD1222 COVID-19 vaccine. The assay was immunoSEQ multiplex PCR, and TCRdb's table has in-frame clones only and misses some. This sample has approximately 110,000 clones, with 89% found just once. The sequencing here drew on peripheral blood, taken on day 0 of AZD1222 vaccination. The source of these receptors is an adult in good health.

The V and J genes are TRBV11-1 and TRBJ1-6; unclear D gene. The germline V gene has CDR1 SGHAT and CDR2 FQDESV (reference sequence). The CDR3 sequence is 15 residues long. Trimming stripped 0 bases from V and 9 bases from J, with 12 bases between. The CDR3 loop reads CASSLAGLLGSPLHF. The CDR3 DNA is TGTGCCAGCAGCTTAGCCGGACTCCTCGGTTCACCCCTCCACTTT.

The gene calls are TRBV24-1 and TRBJ2-5; D tentatively reads TRBD1 or TRBD2 (7 bases each). CDR1 KGHDR and CDR2 SFDVKD come from the germline V gene. Trimming left V 2 bases short and J 4 bases short, with 13 bases between. There are 15 residues in the CDR3. This chain's CDR3 is CATSDSARGGETQYF. CDR3 coding DNA: TGTGCCACCAGTGATTCCGCCAGGGGGGGAGAGACCCAGTACTTC.

This rearrangement joins TRBV7-9 to TRBJ1-1; 8 nucleotides match TRBD1. Germline assignment: CDR1 SEHNR and CDR2 FQNEAQ (reference sequence). This CDR3 region has 15 residues. V was pared by 10 bases and J by 7 bases, with 17 bases of the junction left unmatched. CDR3 bases: TGTGCCACCCCCCCCGATGCAGGGGGCGCCGGTGAAGCTTTCTTT. Encoded protein: CATPPDAGGAGEAFF.

V usage is TRBV19 and J usage is TRBJ2-1; D may match TRBD1 or TRBD2 (5 bases each). V shed 5 bases and J shed 9 bases, with 17 bases lying between them. Germline assignment: CDR1 LNHDA and CDR2 SQIVND (reference sequence). The CDR3 covers 14 residues. The CDR3 protein is CASSPPPTGGEQFF. As DNA, the CDR3 is TGTGCCAGTAGTCCCCCACCCACTGGGGGTGAGCAGTTCTTC.

The chain recombines TRBV18 with TRBJ1-1; D is undetermined. V lost 5 bases and J 0 bases, leaving 16 bases between the germline ends. CDR1 KGHSH and CDR2 LQKENI come from the germline V gene. This CDR3 is built from 16 residues. In DNA, the CDR3 is TGTGCCAGCTCAGGGAGCCCAGGCCGCATGAACACTGAAGCTTTCTTT. Translation gives CASSGSPGRMNTEAFF.

Comments on this clone: This same CDR3 is encoded by further DNA sequences in the sample. The chain has TRBV24-1 and TRBJ1-2; TRBD1 agrees at 7 bases. The CDR3 contains 14 residues. Trimming at V came to 3 bases and at J to 2 bases, leaving 2 bases not matched to a gene. Germline V lookup: CDR1 KGHDR, CDR2 SFDVKD. The CDR3 nucleotides read TGTGCCACCAGTGATCCACAGGGGAACTATGGCTACACCTTC. Protein product: CATSDPQGNYGYTF.

The chain recombines TRBV5-1 with TRBJ2-7, with D perhaps matching TRBD1 (5 bases). The V end lost 4 bases, the J end lost 3 bases, and 14 bases lay between the germline ends. Germline assignment: CDR1 SGHRS and CDR2 YFSETQ. The CDR3 is 14 amino acids. CDR3 amino acids: CASSGSGIFYEQYF. The CDR3 DNA sequence: TGCGCCAGCAGCGGCTCAGGGATATTCTACGAGCAGTACTTC. Complete variable domain (other parts from reference TRBV5-1 and TRBJ2-7): KAGVTQTPRYLIKTRGQQVTLSCSPISGHRSVSWYQQTPGQGLQFLFEYFSETQRNKGNFPGRFSGRQFSNSRSEMNVSTLELGDSALYLCASSGSGIFYEQYFGPGTRLTVT.

This chain connects TRBV9 to TRBJ1-1; unclear D gene. This CDR3 contains 15 residues. With 0 bases removed from V and 0 bases from J, the gap between germline ends came to 9 bases. From germline, CDR1 is SGDLS and CDR2 YYNGEE. CDR3 DNA sequence: TGTGCCAGCAGCGTAGCCGGTACCATGAACACTGAAGCTTTCTTT. Translation gives CASSVAGTMNTEAFF.

The chain carries TRBV11-2 and TRBJ2-2, with a possible D match to TRBD1 (6 bases). Trimming stripped 5 bases from V and 7 bases from J, with 20 bases between. The length of the CDR3 is 16 residues. CDR1 is SGHAT and CDR2 is FQNNGV in the germline V gene. The CDR3 DNA sequence: TGTGCCAGCAGCCCTCAACAGGGATTTGTCGGCGGGGAGCTGTTTTTT. It specifies CASSPQQGFVGGELFF.

This chain connects TRBV11-1 to TRBJ2-3; the D gene is possibly TRBD1 (6 bases). This CDR3 is built from 16 residues. With 5 bases removed from V and 4 bases from J, the gap between germline ends came to 19 bases. Germline V gene data show CDR1 as SGHAT and CDR2 as FQDESV (reference sequence). The CDR3 DNA is TGTGCCAGCAGCCCGCGGACAGCCTTTAGAGCAGATACGCAGTATTTT. Translation gives CASSPRTAFRADTQYF.

The J gene is TRBJ1-1, the V gene TRBV4-1; D call uncertain. The CDR3 totals 15 residues. Trimming stripped 4 bases from V and 1 base from J, with 13 bases between. Per the germline V gene, CDR1 is MGHRA and CDR2 is YSYEKL. The CDR3 DNA reads TGCGCCAGCAGCCGCCTGGCAGGAACGAACACTGAAGCTTTCTTT. Encoded protein: CASSRLAGTNTEAFF.

The chain has TRBV6-2 or TRBV6-3 and TRBJ2-7, with 10 bases identical to TRBD1. The CDR3 covers 15 residues. V was pared by 5 bases and J by 2 bases, with 6 bases of the junction left unmatched. Germline CDR1 reads MNHEY; CDR2 reads SVGEGT. This CDR3 is CASSDTGTGAYEQYF. In nucleotides, the CDR3 is TGTGCCAGCAGTGATACCGGGACAGGGGCCTACGAGCAGTACTTC.

The chain couples TRBV18 to TRBJ2-3; a possible D gene is TRBD1 (7 bases). The CDR3 covers 15 residues. Germline loops: CDR1 KGHSH, CDR2 LQKENI. The germline V and J ends were trimmed by 3 bases and 2 bases, with 12 bases remaining between them. The CDR3 coding sequence is TGTGCCAGCTCACCGGCGGGACAGATCACAGATACGCAGTATTTT. It translates to CASSPAGQITDTQYF.

The chain recombines TRBV20-1 with TRBJ2-1; TRBD1 matches at 8 bases. The V gene's germline CDR1 is DFQATT and CDR2 SNEGSKA (reference sequence). The CDR3 loop spans 11 amino acids. In nucleotides, the CDR3 is TGCAGCGTTACAGGGGGACATGAGCAGTTCTTC. It is translated as CSVTGGHEQFF.

The chain employs TRBV2 and TRBJ1-5; D uncertain. V was shortened by 4 bases and J by 1 base, with 8 bases between the two germline ends. CDR1 SNHLY and CDR2 FYNNEI come from the germline V gene. The length of the CDR3 is 14 residues. The CDR3 reads CASSVPASNQPQHF. The CDR3 bases are TGTGCCAGCAGTGTACCGGCGAGCAATCAGCCCCAGCATTTT.

The chain couples TRBV27 to TRBJ1-2, with 7 nucleotides matching TRBD1. CDR1 and CDR2 from the germline V gene are MNHEY and SMNVEV (reference sequence). CDR3 length: 13 residues. The trim removed 7 bases at V and 7 bases at J, leaving 9 bases unmatched. The CDR3 region has the DNA TGTGCCAGCACCCCTGTGGAGGGGGCTGGCTACACCTTC. The encoded protein is CASTPVEGAGYTF.

The chain combines TRBV29-1 with TRBJ2-5; D remains ambiguous. V gave up 4 bases and J gave up 3 bases, with 12 bases separating them. CDR1 and CDR2 (germline): SQVTM, ANQGSEA. The CDR3 loop spans 13 amino acids. For the CDR3, the DNA is TGCAGCGTTGGAAGGCTTCAAGAAGAGACCCAGTACTTC. It translates to CSVGRLQEETQYF.

The J gene is TRBJ2-7, the V gene TRBV19; 9 nucleotides align to TRBD2. The CDR3 extends over 13 amino acids. Germline V CDR1 and CDR2: LNHDA, SQIVND (reference sequence). V lost 6 bases and J lost 6; bases outside the gene matches: 6. The CDR3 spells CASSRGAGGEQYF. The DNA for the CDR3 is TGTGCCAGTAGCAGGGGAGCGGGAGGCGAGCAGTACTTC.

In DNA, the CDR3 is TGCGCCAGCAGTCCTAATGTGGGGGTAAACACTGAAGCTTTCTTT. Protein sequence: CASSPNVGVNTEAFF. The chain recombines TRBV10-1 with TRBJ1-1; D possibly corresponds to TRBD1 (5 bases). The CDR3 consists of 15 residues. Between the trimmed V and J ends, which lost 5 bases and 2 bases, there was a span of 15 bases. Germline CDR1 WNHNN, CDR2 SYGVQD (reference sequence).

This clone came up a few times. J is TRBJ2-7 and V is TRBV6-5; TRBD1 is a possible D gene (6 bases). The V end was cut by 2 bases, the J end by 1 base, with 9 bases between. This CDR3 has 14 residues. The germline CDR1 and CDR2 sequences are MNHEY and SVGAGI. The CDR3 region has the DNA TGTGCCAGCAGTTACGGACAGTGGTCCTACGAGCAGTACTTC. Its translation: CASSYGQWSYEQYF.

The chain couples TRBV27 to TRBJ1-5, with TRBD1 matching 8 bases. V lost 4 bases and J lost 5; bases outside the gene matches: 4. Germline CDR1 reads MNHEY; CDR2 reads SMNVEV (reference sequence). CDR3 length: 14 amino acids. The CDR3 loop reads CASSSRTGHQPQHF. CDR3 bases: TGTGCCAGCAGTTCTCGGACAGGGCATCAGCCCCAGCATTTT.

The CDR3 loop reads CASSPAGGINTEAFF. In DNA form, the CDR3 reads TGTGCCAGCAGCCCTGCAGGGGGCATAAACACTGAAGCTTTCTTT. This sequence joins TRBV7-3 and TRBJ1-1, with 8 bases fitting TRBD1. Germline-derived CDR1 and CDR2 are SGHTA and FQGTGA. The V and J ends lost 5 bases and 2 bases, in that order; junction bases with no gene match: 7. The CDR3 sequence is 15 residues long.

The chain combines TRBV10-2 with TRBJ2-7, with a weak D call TRBD1 (6 bases). The CDR3 is 12 residues long. Germline V gene data show CDR1 as WSHSY and CDR2 as SAAADI. The V end was cut by 8 bases, the J end by 6 bases, with 14 bases between. The CDR3 region has the DNA TGCGCCAGCGGACAAGGGGGTACCGAGCAGTACTTC. Its translation: CASGQGGTEQYF.